This record concerns one T cell receptor beta chain sequence. These data are taken from a study of PD-L1 blockade in urothelial cancer. Study details: About 90% of the roughly 29 patients were men with bladder-origin urothelial cancer. It was at 3 weeks (second dose) and 6 weeks after treatment start that blood was analyzed.

Sequencing used immunoSEQ multiplex PCR; TCRdb keeps in-frame clones, though not all of them. The data show about 74,000 clones, with roughly 84% seen just once and 4.7% held by the top ten. The origin of this receptor is a man aged 70 or older with urothelial cancer. Sequenced material: PBMCs, taken around atezolizumab (anti-PD-L1) treatment.

The CDR3 nucleotides are TGTGCCAGCAGCCGGCCCGGGGGGAACACTGAAGCTTTCTTT. This gives the protein CASSRPGGNTEAFF. V usage is TRBV14 and J usage is TRBJ1-1, with D tentatively TRBD1 (5 bases). CDR3 length: 14 amino acids. Germline V gene sequence: CDR1 SGHDN, CDR2 FVKESK. V lost 4 bases, J lost 1 base, and 10 bases lay in between.